The sequence of this T cell receptor (beta chain) was determined in a study of regulatory T cells in long-lasting Graves disease. Time point defined: persistent/refractory GD, antithyroid drugs over 5 years with positive TRAb. PBMCs provided the RNA from which the TCR library was made. According to the study, TCR beta libraries were built with iRepertoire HTBI primers and CDR3-region Arm-PCR. TCRdb re-called the multiplex PCR reads with MiXCR, one entry per CDR3 protein. The sample shows around 430,000 distinct CDR3 sequences, about 20% of them seen only once. J gave up 5 bases and V 1 base, and 3 bases lay outside the gene matches. The CDR3 is 14 residues long. Germline V gene data show CDR1 as PRHDT and CDR2 as FYEKMQ (reference sequence).

The chain recombines TRBV13 with TRBJ2-5, with 8 bases aligning to TRBD1. Source: peripheral blood mononuclear cells (PBMCs), taken when the disease was refractory, from a patient treated with antithyroid drugs. The sequence was collected from a female donor with Graves disease. The DNA for the CDR3 is TGTGCCAGCAGCTTAGCATGGACAGGGGAGACCCAGTACTTC. Translation: CASSLAWTGETQYF.